A single T cell receptor beta chain is shown here with its context. The antigen remains undetermined. The PCR ran on 60 Vbeta and 13 Jbeta primers. Libraries were prepared by immunoSEQ multiplex PCR; TCRdb keeps only in-frame clonotypes and omits some of them. Of 200,000 to 250,000 clones listed, 75% to 85% were seen once; the top ten hold less than 3%. Germline V lookup: CDR1 SGHNT, CDR2 YYREEE (reference sequence). The CDR3 contains 15 residues. V was pared by 2 bases and J by 6 bases, with 14 bases between. This sample was taken from a study of cytomegalovirus exposure and HLA in healthy donors. General observations from the study: Prior analysis indicated that the majority of TCR beta V segments exhibited productivity approximately 87% or approximately 30% of the time. The HLA-A and HLA-B alleles of most subjects were reportedly predicted accurately from TCR beta sequences. A later analysis appeared to link common viral pathogens to several of the most significant clusters. TRBV6-2, TRBV6-3 and some other V segments were unresolvable in 87-base-pair reads.

This sequence originates from a woman aged 40 to 49 in good health and CMV-seronegative. The sequencing input was PBMCs. This chain uses TRBV5-4 with TRBJ2-2; a possible D gene is TRBD2 (7 bases). The CDR3 nucleotides read TGTGCCAGCAGCTTTAGGGGGGGTCGGTCCGGGGAGCTGTTTTTT. Translating it yields CASSFRGGRSGELFF.